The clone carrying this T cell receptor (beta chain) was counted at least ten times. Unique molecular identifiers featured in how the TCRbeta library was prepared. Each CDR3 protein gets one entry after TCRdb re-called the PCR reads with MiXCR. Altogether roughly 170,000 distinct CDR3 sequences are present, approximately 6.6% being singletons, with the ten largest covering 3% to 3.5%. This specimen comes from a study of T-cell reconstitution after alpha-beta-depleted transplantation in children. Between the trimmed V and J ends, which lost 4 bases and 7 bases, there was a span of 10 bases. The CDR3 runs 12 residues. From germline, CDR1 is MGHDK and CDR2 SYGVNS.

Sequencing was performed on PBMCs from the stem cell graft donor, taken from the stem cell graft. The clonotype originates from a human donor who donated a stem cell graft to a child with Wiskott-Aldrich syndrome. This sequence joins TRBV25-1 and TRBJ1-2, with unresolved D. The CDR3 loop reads CASSGHTVGYTF. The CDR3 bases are TGTGCCAGCAGTGGCCACACGGTTGGCTACACCTTC.